These 30 T cell receptor beta chains originate from one sample sequenced in a study of cytomegalovirus exposure and HLA in healthy donors. Both 60 Vbeta primers and 13 Jbeta primers went into the PCR. Here immunoSEQ multiplex PCR was the method, and the copy in TCRdb shows in-frame clones only, minus some. The sample has 90,000 to 150,000 clones; 60% to 85% are singletons. The sample taken for sequencing was PBMCs. The receptors stem from a woman between 35 and 50 years old in good health and CMV-seropositive.

This clone occurred a few times. This chain's CDR3 is CASSSDRGTANVLTF. The CDR3 coding sequence is TGTGCCAGCAGTTCCGACAGGGGAACGGCCAACGTCCTGACTTTC. The V call is TRBV28, the J call TRBJ2-6; 8 bases map to TRBD1. Germline CDR1 is MDHEN and CDR2 is SYDVKM. CDR3 length: 15 residues. J lost 6 bases, V lost 4 bases, and 5 bases had no gene match.

This sequence joins TRBV4-3 and TRBJ1-1; D possibly corresponds to TRBD1 (6 bases). Trimming left V 4 bases short and J 2 bases short, with 17 bases between. The CDR3 contains 16 residues. CDR1 and CDR2 (germline): LGHNA, YSLEER. The CDR3 loop reads CASSLHTGQLNTEAFF. CDR3 nucleotide sequence: TGCGCCAGCAGCCTGCATACCGGACAGCTAAACACTGAAGCTTTCTTT.

This chain uses TRBV28 with TRBJ2-5; D may be TRBD1 (6 bases). The CDR3 runs 12 residues. Germline V gene lookup returns CDR1 MDHEN and CDR2 SYDVKM. Trimming stripped 5 bases from V and 7 bases from J, with 11 bases between. CDR3 in DNA: TGTGCCAGCAGTCAGGACAGAGGGACCCAGTACTTC. Its protein product is CASSQDRGTQYF.

The chain couples TRBV9 to TRBJ2-1; 13 bases are shared with TRBD2. Unmatched junction bases numbered 4, after V lost 6 bases and J lost 4 bases. Germline CDR1 and CDR2: SGDLS and YYNGEE. The CDR3 is 15 amino acids. CDR3 in DNA: TGTGCCAGCACCGAGGGACTAGCGGGATACAATGAGCAGTTCTTC. Translating it yields CASTEGLAGYNEQFF.

The rearrangement joins TRBV27 to TRBJ2-1; D perhaps matches TRBD1 (6 bases). This CDR3 spans 14 amino acids. The germline V gene encodes CDR1 MNHEY and CDR2 SMNVEV (reference sequence). The ends were cut back, 5 bases at V and 8 bases at J, with 16 bases in the middle. The CDR3 spells CASSVGHPRDEQFF. In nucleotides, the CDR3 is TGTGCCAGCAGTGTGGGACACCCTAGGGATGAGCAGTTCTTC.

Notes on this clone: One end of the junction does not line up with germline, which may come from a read error. V is TRBV7-7 and J is TRBJ2-1; 12 bases line up with TRBD2. The CDR3 length is 18 residues. Germline V lookup: CDR1 SSHAT, CDR2 FNYEAQ (reference sequence). CDR3 DNA: TGTGCTAGCAGCCCCGGGCTAGCGGGAGGGCGTTCCTACAATGAGCAGTTCTTC. It encodes CASSPGLAGGRSYNEQFF.

This chain uses TRBV6-5 with TRBJ1-5; the match to TRBD1 covers 9 bases. The CDR3 covers 13 residues. V was pared by 8 bases and J by 3 bases, with 2 bases of the junction left unmatched. Looked up from germline, CDR1 is MNHEY and CDR2 is SVGAGI. The CDR3 is CASGQGPNQPQHF. DNA for the CDR3: TGTGCCAGCGGACAGGGGCCCAATCAGCCCCAGCATTTT.

The genes are TRBV28 and TRBJ1-2; D gene unclear. Germline V gene lookup returns CDR1 MDHEN and CDR2 SYDVKM. The V end lost 7 bases, the J end lost 3 bases, and 6 bases lay between the germline ends. CDR3 size: 11 residues. CDR3 in amino acids: CASISDYGYTF. Written as DNA, the CDR3 is TGTGCCAGCATATCCGACTATGGCTACACCTTC.

The rearrangement links TRBV5-4 to TRBJ2-6; unclear D gene. This CDR3 spans 15 amino acids. V was shortened by 4 bases and J by 0 bases, with 8 bases between the two germline ends. CDR1 and CDR2 (germline): SGHNT, YYREEE (reference sequence). In DNA, the CDR3 is TGTGCCAGCAGCCGTCCAGGCTCTGGGGCCAACGTCCTGACTTTC. Translated, it gives CASSRPGSGANVLTF.

The chain carries TRBV5-1 and TRBJ2-2; 12 nucleotides match TRBD1. Germline loops: CDR1 SGHRS, CDR2 YFSETQ. The trim removed 5 bases at V and 4 bases at J, leaving 9 bases unmatched. The CDR3 runs 17 residues. The CDR3 DNA follows: TGCGCCAGCAGTCCCGGGACAGGGGGCGCGGGCACCGGGGAGCTGTTTTTT. It encodes CASSPGTGGAGTGELFF.

The chain has TRBV4-3 and TRBJ1-2; 8 bases agree with TRBD1. V lost 4 bases and J lost 5; bases outside the gene matches: 3. The CDR3 sequence is 13 residues long. Germline V CDR1 and CDR2: LGHNA, YSLEER. CDR3 region: CASSPGGAYGYTF. Here the CDR3 DNA reads TGCGCCAGCAGCCCAGGGGGCGCTTATGGCTACACCTTC.

This chain uses TRBV28 with TRBJ2-7; the D gene is possibly TRBD2 (5 bases). CDR3 length equals 12 residues. Germline V gene lookup returns CDR1 MDHEN and CDR2 SYDVKM. Trimming removed 7 bases from V and 4 bases from J, with 11 bases in between. CDR3 sequence reads: CASNPGKYEQYF. The CDR3 DNA is TGTGCCAGCAACCCGGGGAAATACGAGCAGTACTTC.

The chain recombines TRBV30 with TRBJ2-7, with D unclear. Germline V lookup: CDR1 GTSNPN, CDR2 SVGIG (reference sequence). Between the trimmed V and J ends, which lost 1 base and 3 bases, there was a span of 7 bases. The CDR3 covers 12 residues. The CDR3, as DNA: TGTGCCTGGAGTGAAAACAGCTACGAGCAGTACTTC. It specifies CAWSENSYEQYF.

This clone was picked up one time. The chain links TRBV6-5 to TRBJ2-7; TRBD2 matches 9 bases. This CDR3 contains 14 residues. J gave up 3 bases and V 5 bases, and 5 bases lay outside the gene matches. Germline values: CDR1 MNHEY, CDR2 SVGAGI. CDR3 nucleotide sequence: TGTGCCAGCAGTACGACTAGCGGAAACTACGAGCAGTACTTC. Protein: CASSTTSGNYEQYF.

The chain is built from TRBV6-6 and TRBJ2-7; 8 nucleotides align to TRBD1. The CDR3 sequence is 15 residues long. Germline CDR1 reads MNHNY; CDR2 reads SVGAGI (reference sequence). V gave up 5 bases and J gave up 3 bases; unmatched junction bases: 9. DNA for the CDR3: TGTGCCAGCAGTCCCTGGACAGGGATTGACTACGAGCAGTACTTC. Residues: CASSPWTGIDYEQYF.

J is TRBJ2-1 and V is TRBV28; TRBD2 agrees at 15 bases. The germline V gene has CDR1 MDHEN and CDR2 SYDVKM. The CDR3 totals 15 residues. V gave up 5 bases and J gave up 15 bases; unmatched junction bases: 11. In DNA, the CDR3 is TGTGCCAGCAGTCTCTGGACTAGCGGGAGGGCCGAGGGGTTCTTC. It specifies CASSLWTSGRAEGFF.

Remarks on this clone: Distinct nucleotide sequences in the sample also encode this CDR3. CDR3 DNA: TGTGCCAGCAGCTTAGGGACAGGGAACACCGGGGAGCTGTTTTTT. Translated, it gives CASSLGTGNTGELFF. The V call is TRBV7-3, the J call TRBJ2-2, with 8 bases lining up with TRBD1. V lost 2 bases to trimming and J lost 1 base; unmatched junction nucleotides: 0. There are 15 residues in the CDR3. The germline V gene encodes CDR1 SGHTA and CDR2 FQGTGA.

The chain carries TRBV27 and TRBJ2-1, with TRBD2 identical over 11 bases. The CDR3 spans 21 residues. V lost 0 bases and J lost 4; bases outside the gene matches: 17. The V gene's germline CDR1 is MNHEY and CDR2 SMNVEV (reference sequence). In DNA, the CDR3 is TGTGCCAGCAGTTTATCGGGGGGCAGATCTACCGGGACTAGCGGATACAATGAGCAGTTCTTC. It codes for CASSLSGGRSTGTSGYNEQFF.

This clone was recorded a few times. The gene calls are TRBV4-1 and TRBJ2-3; 8 bases are shared with TRBD2. The germline V gene encodes CDR1 MGHRA and CDR2 YSYEKL. The CDR3 length is 17 residues. V shed 4 bases, J shed 4 bases, and the junction held 13 bases outside the gene matches. CDR3 DNA sequence: TGCGCCAGCAGCCTCGCTGGGGCTAGCGGGTTTGCAGATACGCAGTATTTT. Protein sequence: CASSLAGASGFADTQYF.

This clone is a singleton in its sample. The V and J genes are TRBV29-1 and TRBJ1-2; TRBD1 matches at 9 bases. The length of the CDR3 is 14 residues. Germline V gene data show CDR1 as SQVTM and CDR2 as ANQGSEA. V was pared by 7 bases and J by 4 bases, with 10 bases of the junction left unmatched. CDR3 sequence: CSATGQGLGYGYTF. CDR3 sequence (DNA): TGCAGCGCCACGGGACAGGGTTTGGGCTATGGCTACACCTTC.

This clone has only a few counts. This chain uses TRBV5-4 with TRBJ1-1, with D uncertain. The CDR3 spans 17 residues. V was cut by 4 bases and J by 5 bases, with 24 bases left in between. Per germline, CDR1 SGHNT and CDR2 YYREEE (reference sequence). The CDR3 nucleotides are TGTGCCAGCAGCCTCGAGTCGGGGAGGGATATCCAGACTGAAGCTTTCTTT. It yields the protein CASSLESGRDIQTEAFF.

The CDR3: CAWPQGQVDSSYEQYF. As DNA, the CDR3 is TGTGCCTGGCCCCAAGGACAGGTAGATAGCTCCTACGAGCAGTACTTC. The V gene is TRBV30, the J gene TRBJ2-7, with 7 bases matching TRBD1. The CDR3 has 16 residues. Germline V gives CDR1 GTSNPN, CDR2 SVGIG (reference sequence). V shed 5 bases, J shed 0 bases, and the junction held 13 bases outside the gene matches.

The chain's CDR3 is CASSPGTSGIPSTDTQYF. CDR3 in DNA: TGTGCCAGCAGTCCAGGGACTAGCGGGATTCCTAGCACAGATACGCAGTATTTT. The chain links TRBV27 to TRBJ2-3; 13 nucleotides align to TRBD2. CDR1 is MNHEY and CDR2 is SMNVEV in the germline V gene (reference sequence). The CDR3 contains 18 residues. After removal of 5 bases from V and 0 bases from J, the junction contained 8 bases not matched to a gene.

V gene TRBV30 combines with J gene TRBJ2-1; TRBD2 matches at 7 bases. V was pared by 1 base and J by 4 bases, with 7 bases of the junction left unmatched. This CDR3 is 15 amino acids long. The germline V gene encodes CDR1 GTSNPN and CDR2 SVGIG (reference sequence). The CDR3 here is CAWSETSGAYNEQFF. The CDR3 DNA follows: TGTGCCTGGAGTGAGACCAGCGGGGCTTACAATGAGCAGTTCTTC. Full variable domain (outside the CDR3, taken from reference TRBV30 and TRBJ2-1): SQTIHQWPATLVQPVGSPLSLECTVEGTSNPNLYWYRQAAGRGLQLLFYSVGIGQISSEVPQNLSASRPQDRQFILSSKKLLLSDSGFYLCAWSETSGAYNEQFFGPGTRLTVL.

This clone has a handful of counts. The V call is TRBV29-1, the J call TRBJ2-7; perhaps TRBD1 as D (6 bases). Trimming shortened V by 6 bases and J by 4 bases, and 10 bases separated the two germline ends. The CDR3 has 11 residues. The V gene's germline CDR1 is SQVTM and CDR2 ANQGSEA. CDR3 in DNA: TGCAGCGTGGAAACAGGGTACGAGCAGTACTTC. Translating gives CSVETGYEQYF.

The chain recombines TRBV7-3 with TRBJ2-7, with D perhaps TRBD2 (5 bases). The germline gives CDR1 SGHTA, CDR2 FQGTGA. The CDR3 runs to 15 residues. V was pared by 1 base and J by 1 base, with 11 bases between. CDR3 nucleotide sequence: TGTGCCAGCAGCTTAAGGTCGGGGTTGTCCTACGAGCAGTACTTC. This codes for CASSLRSGLSYEQYF.

The chain carries TRBV27 and TRBJ2-7, with TRBD1 matching over 7 bases. The CDR3 covers 13 residues. Germline loops: CDR1 MNHEY, CDR2 SMNVEV (reference sequence). V was pared by 6 bases and J by 7 bases, with 9 bases of the junction left unmatched. The CDR3 sequence: CASRYKGAREQYF. CDR3 DNA sequence: TGTGCCAGCAGGTATAAGGGGGCTCGGGAGCAGTACTTC.

This clone was observed a single time. J is TRBJ1-1 and V is TRBV4-3; no firm D call. This CDR3 region has 14 residues. Germline V gives CDR1 LGHNA, CDR2 YSLEER. The germline V and J ends were trimmed by 0 bases and 2 bases, with 7 bases remaining between them. CDR3 DNA sequence: TGCGCCAGCAGCCAAGATTTTCTAAACACTGAAGCTTTCTTT. Encoded protein: CASSQDFLNTEAFF.

The rearrangement links TRBV5-1 to TRBJ1-1, with D unclear. CDR1 and CDR2 from the germline V gene are SGHRS and YFSETQ. This CDR3 region has 14 residues. The germline V and J ends were trimmed by 1 base and 1 base, with 8 bases remaining between them. The CDR3 reads CASSLQVTNTEAFF. DNA of the CDR3: TGCGCCAGCAGCTTGCAGGTTACGAACACTGAAGCTTTCTTT. Based on the CDR3 plus reference TRBV5-1 and TRBJ1-1, the full variable domain is KAGVTQTPRYLIKTRGQQVTLSCSPISGHRSVSWYQQTPGQGLQFLFEYFSETQRNKGNFPGRFSGRQFSNSRSEMNVSTLELGDSALYLCASSLQVTNTEAFFGQGTRLTVV.

The chain links TRBV9 to TRBJ2-7; 10 positions match TRBD2. The CDR3 totals 17 residues. The V gene's germline CDR1 is SGDLS and CDR2 YYNGEE. V shed 0 bases and J 6 bases; nucleotides not matched to a gene: 12. The CDR3 DNA is TGTGCCAGCAGCGTAGATGAGCGGGAGGGGTCCATGATCGAGCAGTACTTC. Translation: CASSVDEREGSMIEQYF.